This T cell receptor beta chain was recorded in a study of blood T cells in healthy people across ages. Trimming at V came to 8 bases and at J to 1 base, leaving 8 bases not matched to a gene. CDR3 size: 15 residues. CDR1 is SGHTA and CDR2 is FQGNSA in the germline V gene. For the second PCR, which ran for about 6 to 11 cycles, a sample-barcoded 5' primer and a J-beta primer mix were used. A single record per CDR3 protein comes from TCRdb applying MiXCR to the 5' RACE reads. This table has 600,000 to 850,000 distinct CDR3 sequences, 20% to 30% appearing once. A further study also used this sample, focusing on T cells of mothers and their children.

The V gene is TRBV7-2, the J gene TRBJ2-3; 8 positions agree with TRBD2. This clonotype was sampled from a boy between 5 and 17 years old in good health. Material for sequencing was blood. The CDR3 is CASDAGTRRTDTQYF. Written as DNA, the CDR3 is TGTGCCAGCGATGCCGGGACTAGGCGCACAGATACGCAGTATTTT. Complete variable domain (other parts from reference TRBV7-2 and TRBJ2-3): GAGVSQSPSNKVTEKGKDVELRCDPISGHTALYWYRQSLGQGLEFLIYFQGNSAPDKSGLPSDRFSAERTGGSVSTLTIQRTQQEDSAVYLCASDAGTRRTDTQYFGPGTRLTVL.